Below, 10 T cell receptor beta chains from the same sample are listed, as sequenced in a study of control samples from healthy donors and cancer patients. Assay used: immunoSEQ multiplex PCR; TCRdb lists only in-frame clones, some missing. The data hold some 120,000 clones, with roughly 91% observed a single time. Sequenced sample: PBMCs. The receptor source for this set is a man aged 45-65 years with head and neck cancer.

The CDR3 reads CASSQTRGAGGNNQPQHF. In DNA form, the CDR3 reads TGTGCCAGCAGCCAAACGCGGGGGGCCGGAGGCAACAATCAGCCCCAGCATTTT. The chain recombines TRBV3-1 (or the pseudogene TRBV3-2) with TRBJ1-5, with D perhaps matching TRBD1 (6 bases). The CDR3 contains 18 residues. V dropped 2 bases and J dropped 3 bases, with 20 bases sitting between them. Germline V gene lookup returns CDR1 LGHDT and CDR2 YNNKEL (reference sequence).

The chain uses TRBV7-3 and TRBJ2-2; D might be TRBD2 (6 bases). Germline V lookup: CDR1 SGHTA, CDR2 FQGTGA. Trimming took 6 bases from V and 5 from J, leaving 10 bases between them. This CDR3 region has 13 residues. In DNA, the CDR3 is TGTGCCAGCAGTCCCAGCGGGACCGGGGAGCTGTTTTTT. Translation: CASSPSGTGELFF. The variable domain in full, with the rest retrieved from reference TRBV7-3 and TRBJ2-2, is GAGVSQTPSNKVTEKGKYVELRCDPISGHTALYWYRQSLGQGPEFLIYFQGTGAADDSGLPNDRFFAVRPEGSVSTLKIQRTERGDSAVYLCASSPSGTGELFFGEGSRLTVL.

This clone was detected only a few times. Other DNA sequences in the sample encode the same CDR3. The V and J genes are TRBV9 and TRBJ1-3; tentatively, D is TRBD1 (5 bases). V shed 2 bases and J shed 0 bases, with 12 bases lying between them. The CDR3 is 16 residues long. Germline V gene sequence: CDR1 SGDLS, CDR2 YYNGEE. CDR3 protein: CASSVGEGYSGNTIYF. For the CDR3, the DNA is TGTGCCAGCAGCGTGGGGGAGGGATACTCTGGAAACACCATATATTTT.

The chain combines TRBV21-1 with TRBJ2-5; TRBD1 is taken as the D call from the table, unchecked against the DNA. TRBV21-1 is an annotated pseudogene. CDR3 length equals 15 residues. The CDR3 coding sequence is TGTGCCAGCAGCATCCAGGACAGATTCAACGAGACCCAGTACTTC. It translates to CASSIQDRFNETQYF.

The chain joins TRBV30 to TRBJ2-7; D is possibly TRBD1 (6 bases). This CDR3 has 11 residues. CDR1 and CDR2 (germline): GTSNPN, SVGIG (reference sequence). The V end was cut by 4 bases, the J end by 8 bases, with 12 bases between. The CDR3 DNA reads TGTGCCTGGAATCTCAGGGGCAAGCAGTACTTC. This sequence encodes CAWNLRGKQYF.

The rearrangement links TRBV19 to TRBJ2-1, with D perhaps matching TRBD2 (5 bases). The ends were cut back, 0 bases at V and 9 bases at J, with 21 bases in the middle. From germline, CDR1 is LNHDA and CDR2 SQIVND (reference sequence). The CDR3 runs to 17 residues. CDR3 DNA: TGTGCCAGTAGTATAGATCCCCGCACTAGACGCCCCGGTGAGCAGTTCTTC. It yields the protein CASSIDPRTRRPGEQFF.

J is TRBJ1-1 and V is TRBV11-2, with D possibly matching TRBD1 (5 bases). The CDR3 is 13 residues long. With 5 bases removed from V and 6 bases from J, the gap between germline ends came to 13 bases. In germline, CDR1 is SGHAT, CDR2 FQNNGV. The CDR3 DNA sequence: TGTGCCAGCAGCACCACCGGGGGTCCTGAAGCTTTCTTT. The encoded protein is CASSTTGGPEAFF. Using reference TRBV11-2 and TRBJ1-1 for the parts outside the CDR3, the full variable domain is EAGVAQSPRYKIIEKRQSVAFWCNPISGHATLYWYQQILGQGPKLLIQFQNNGVVDDSQLPKDRFSAERLKGVDSTLKIQPAKLEDSAVYLCASSTTGGPEAFFGQGTRLTVV.

This clone was observed a handful of times. This chain connects TRBV5-4 to TRBJ2-2, with 8 bases aligning to TRBD2. J was trimmed by 0 bases and V by 6 bases; bases with no gene match: 16. Germline-derived CDR1 and CDR2 are SGHNT and YYREEE (reference sequence). The CDR3 sequence is 19 residues long. CDR3 protein: CASKKWAGGPISNTGELFF. For the CDR3, the DNA is TGTGCCAGCAAAAAGTGGGCGGGGGGCCCCATATCGAACACCGGGGAGCTGTTTTTT.

This chain joins TRBV7-6 and TRBJ2-1, with a tentative D call TRBD2 (6 bases). The V gene lost 1 base and the J gene lost 1 base, with 14 bases spanning the gap. Germline V CDR1 and CDR2: SGHVS, FNYEAQ. There are 17 residues in the CDR3. In nucleotides, the CDR3 is TGTGCCAGCAGCTTAGACGCTCCGGGGGTATCCTACAATGAGCAGTTCTTC. Translation gives CASSLDAPGVSYNEQFF. The full variable domain, in which reference TRBV7-6 and TRBJ2-1 provide the parts outside the CDR3, is GAGVSQSPRYKVTKRGQDVALRCDPISGHVSLYWYRQALGQGPEFLTYFNYEAQQDKSGLPNDRFSAERPEGSISTLTIQRTEQRDSAMYRCASSLDAPGVSYNEQFFGPGTRLTVL.

This clone has only one observation. The V and J genes are TRBV28 and TRBJ1-6; D is unresolved. Germline V gene sequence: CDR1 MDHEN, CDR2 SYDVKM. With 0 bases removed from V and 0 bases from J, the gap between germline ends came to 6 bases. The CDR3 runs 16 residues. The CDR3, as DNA: TGTGCCAGCAGTTTATGGGGCAGCTCCTATAATTCACCCCTCCACTTT. Amino acid sequence: CASSLWGSSYNSPLHF.